Each of the 30 T cell receptor beta chains below was sequenced from the same sample in a study of T cell repertoires in cytomegalovirus infection. These TCRs' antigens remain unknown. TCRdb re-analysed the reads in MiXCR, keeping a single row per CDR3 protein. The profile shows approximately 89,000 distinct CDR3 sequences, approximately 30% of them singletons. The sample in question was CD8+ T cells from cultured PBMCs, obtained from culture after CMV antigen stimulation. The source of these receptors is a human donor in good health (CMV status not recorded). Some clones in this sample may be carry-over from other donors' samples.

The V and J genes are TRBV10-3 and TRBJ2-7; 10 bases align to TRBD2. With V trimmed by 6 bases and J by 2 bases, 1 base remained unmatched. The CDR3 loop spans 13 amino acids. The germline CDR1 and CDR2 sequences are ENHRY and SYGVKD. CDR3 region: CAIRSGGAYEQYF. The CDR3 DNA follows: TGTGCCATCAGGAGCGGGGGGGCCTACGAGCAGTACTTC.

This clonotype was observed a single time. The V gene is TRBV2, the J gene TRBJ1-2; 12 bases agree with TRBD1. This CDR3 spans 14 amino acids. The V and J ends lost 6 bases and 7 bases, in that order; junction bases with no gene match: 6. CDR1 is SNHLY, CDR2 FYNNEI, per germline. CDR3 residues: CASRGDRGRGGYTF. The CDR3, as DNA: TGTGCCAGCAGAGGGGACAGGGGGCGCGGTGGCTACACCTTC.

This clonotype was seen only a few times. This rearrangement joins TRBV6-5 to TRBJ1-2; D perhaps matches TRBD1 (6 bases). Germline V gene data show CDR1 as MNHEY and CDR2 as SVGAGI. CDR3 length: 14 amino acids. The V end lost 3 bases, the J end lost 6 bases, and 14 bases lay between the germline ends. The CDR3 is CASSYTGGADGYTF. The DNA for the CDR3 is TGTGCCAGCAGTTATACGGGGGGCGCGGATGGCTACACCTTC.

The gene calls are TRBV3-1 and TRBJ1-1, with D possibly matching TRBD1 (5 bases). Trimming removed 3 bases from V and 4 bases from J, with 21 bases in between. The length of the CDR3 is 17 residues. Germline CDR1 reads LGHDT; CDR2 reads YNNKEL (reference sequence). CDR3 loop: CASSHHRTKGIGTEAFF. CDR3 nucleotide sequence: TGTGCCAGCAGCCATCACCGGACTAAGGGGATTGGCACTGAAGCTTTCTTT.

This clonotype came up a few times. The chain's CDR3 is CASSLNYEQYF. CDR3 nucleotide sequence: TGTGCCAGCAGTCTAAACTACGAGCAGTACTTC. V is TRBV12-3 or TRBV12-4 and J is TRBJ2-7; D is unclear. Trimming cost V 5 bases and J 3 bases, with 5 bases left between them. The CDR3 sequence is 11 residues long.

The rearrangement joins TRBV20-1 to TRBJ1-1, with D possibly being TRBD1 (6 bases). CDR1 DFQATT and CDR2 SNEGSKA come from the germline V gene (reference sequence). This CDR3 spans 13 amino acids. The CDR3 nucleotides read TGCAGCTCGGCAGGCCAGGGGATTACTGAAGCTTTCTTT. Protein: CSSAGQGITEAFF.

In DNA form, the CDR3 reads TGTGCCAGCAGTACCCCGGACTATCTCACGGGTTGGAACGCGGCAGATACGCAGTATTTT. It is translated as CASSTPDYLTGWNAADTQYF. The V and J genes are TRBV28 and TRBJ2-3, with a weak D call TRBD2 (6 bases). V dropped 5 bases and J dropped 4 bases, with 31 bases sitting between them. This CDR3 has 20 residues. Germline CDR1 MDHEN, CDR2 SYDVKM.

The chain carries TRBV27 and TRBJ1-6; D perhaps matches TRBD1 (5 bases). This CDR3 comprises 12 residues. The germline V and J ends were trimmed by 2 bases and 9 bases, with 5 bases remaining between them. Germline-derived CDR1 and CDR2 are MNHEY and SMNVEV (reference sequence). CDR3 coding DNA: TGTGCCAGCAGTTTAACAGGTTCACCCCTCCACTTT. This encodes CASSLTGSPLHF.

The chain couples TRBV4-1 to TRBJ1-4; D remains ambiguous. The CDR3 totals 15 residues. Germline V gene lookup returns CDR1 MGHRA and CDR2 YSYEKL. V lost 0 bases and J lost 9, with 14 bases in between. In DNA, the CDR3 is TGCGCCAGCAGCCAAGATTTGAGGGAAGGGAAAAAACTGTTTTTT. Protein product: CASSQDLREGKKLFF.

The V call is TRBV30, the J call TRBJ2-3; D might be TRBD1 (6 bases). Trimming cost V 5 bases and J 0 bases, with 18 bases left between them. CDR1 is GTSNPN and CDR2 is SVGIG in the germline V gene (reference sequence). CDR3 length: 16 residues. CDR3 in amino acids: CAWGDDQGISTDTQYF. The DNA for the CDR3 is TGTGCCTGGGGCGACGACCAGGGGATTAGCACAGATACGCAGTATTTT.

The chain combines TRBV18 with TRBJ1-1; D perhaps matches TRBD1 (6 bases). V was clipped by 3 bases and J by 3 bases, with 14 bases between them. In germline, CDR1 is KGHSH, CDR2 LQKENI. This CDR3 comprises 15 residues. CDR3 nucleotides: TGTGCCAGCTCACCTCGGGGAGGGGGAGACACTGAAGCTTTCTTT. Protein: CASSPRGGGDTEAFF.

The chain's CDR3 is CASSSDPTGVNEKLFF. CDR3 in DNA: TGTGCCAGCAGCTCGGACCCGACAGGAGTTAATGAAAAACTGTTTTTT. The chain recombines TRBV7-9 with TRBJ1-4; possibly TRBD1 for D (6 bases). The V gene's germline CDR1 is SEHNR and CDR2 FQNEAQ (reference sequence). This CDR3 is built from 16 residues. V lost 4 bases, J lost 4 bases, and 16 bases lay in between.

This clonotype was counted a few times. The chain uses TRBV5-6 and TRBJ2-5; D not certain. Trimming took off 5 bases at V and 3 bases at J, with 17 bases between the two ends. Germline V lookup: CDR1 SGHDT, CDR2 YYEEEE. The CDR3 is made up of 15 amino acids. The CDR3: CASSYATAGKETQYF. The CDR3 bases are TGTGCCAGCAGTTATGCGACGGCTGGTAAAGAGACCCAGTACTTC.

The V and J genes are TRBV5-1 and TRBJ2-2; 9 bases align to TRBD2. J lost 5 bases, V lost 4 bases, and 9 bases had no gene match. The germline CDR1 and CDR2 sequences are SGHRS and YFSETQ. The CDR3 contains 16 residues. DNA of the CDR3: TGCGCCAGCAGCGTGGCGGGGGGGCCTGGAACCGGGGAGCTGTTTTTT. This encodes CASSVAGGPGTGELFF.

In this sample, this clonotype turned up many times. V is TRBV12-3 or TRBV12-4 and J is TRBJ2-5, with 9 bases fitting TRBD1. The CDR3 consists of 17 residues. The V gene end was trimmed by 4 bases and the J gene end by 0 bases; junction bases not matched to a gene: 9. The CDR3 sequence is CASSSIGTGSDQETQYF. CDR3 sequence (DNA): TGTGCCAGCAGTTCGATTGGGACAGGGTCTGACCAAGAGACCCAGTACTTC.

Ten or more counts support this clonotype. The rearrangement joins TRBV7-9 to TRBJ2-5; D may be TRBD2 (7 bases). Between the trimmed V and J ends, which lost 5 bases and 4 bases, there was a span of 17 bases. CDR1 and CDR2 from the germline V gene are SEHNR and FQNEAQ (reference sequence). The CDR3 has 15 residues. The CDR3 bases are TGTGCCAGCAGCGAGAACGGGGGGCGCCGAGAGACCCAGTACTTC. This encodes CASSENGGRRETQYF.

V is TRBV7-9 and J is TRBJ2-3; 9 positions agree with TRBD2. V was clipped by 4 bases and J by 2 bases; unmatched bases: 10. CDR3 length equals 17 residues. CDR1 and CDR2 from the germline V gene are SEHNR and FQNEAQ (reference sequence). The CDR3 DNA reads as TGTGCCAGCAGCTCTAGCCCGGCGGGGGGGCCCACAGATACGCAGTATTTT. Its protein product is CASSSSPAGGPTDTQYF.

In its sample, this clonotype was seen many times. V gene TRBV29-1 combines with J gene TRBJ2-5; 7 positions agree with TRBD1. Germline assignment: CDR1 SQVTM and CDR2 ANQGSEA. The trim removed 2 bases at V and 4 bases at J, leaving 19 bases unmatched. This CDR3 is built from 18 residues. As DNA, the CDR3 is TGCAGCGTTGAAAGGGCGCCAGGGGGATTCTTCTGGGGAGAGACCCAGTACTTC. Its protein is CSVERAPGGFFWGETQYF.

The J gene is TRBJ1-2, the V gene TRBV3-1, with TRBD1 matching 7 bases. The CDR3 length is 16 residues. From germline, CDR1 is LGHDT and CDR2 YNNKEL (reference sequence). V lost 5 bases to trimming and J lost 4 bases; unmatched junction nucleotides: 13. The CDR3 loop is CASSYIRQGSIYGYTF. CDR3 coding DNA: TGTGCCAGCAGCTATATAAGACAGGGCTCCATCTATGGCTACACCTTC.

This clonotype was seen a few times. The J gene is TRBJ1-3, the V gene TRBV19; D ambiguous. Trimming left V 7 bases short and J 0 bases short, with 16 bases between. The length of the CDR3 is 16 residues. CDR1 is LNHDA, CDR2 SQIVND, per germline (reference sequence). The CDR3, as DNA: TGTGCCAGTACCCTGGACCTTCTAAGCTCTGGAAACACCATATATTTT. Its translation is CASTLDLLSSGNTIYF.

The chain combines TRBV7-3 with TRBJ2-5; TRBD1 aligns across 9 bases. This CDR3 comprises 15 residues. V lost 5 bases, J lost 4 bases, and 8 bases stayed unmatched. The germline CDR1 and CDR2 sequences are SGHTA and FQGTGA. The CDR3 region has the DNA TGTGCCAGCAGCAGGACAGGGGCGAGGCGAGAGACCCAGTACTTC. As protein: CASSRTGARRETQYF. Drawing the rest from reference TRBV7-3 and TRBJ2-5, the complete variable domain is GAGVSQTPSNKVTEKGKYVELRCDPISGHTALYWYRQSLGQGPEFLIYFQGTGAADDSGLPNDRFFAVRPEGSVSTLKIQRTERGDSAVYLCASSRTGARRETQYFGPGTRLLVL.

This clonotype was found a few times. V usage is TRBV11-2 and J usage is TRBJ1-1; D ambiguous. CDR1 is SGHAT and CDR2 is FQNNGV in the germline V gene. This CDR3 contains 19 residues. V was trimmed by 1 base and J by 0 bases, leaving 21 bases between them. The CDR3 DNA is TGTGCCAGCAGCTTAGTTTTCCAGACGGCCGGGATGATGAACACTGAAGCTTTCTTT. As protein: CASSLVFQTAGMMNTEAFF. Full variable domain (outside the CDR3, taken from reference TRBV11-2 and TRBJ1-1): EAGVAQSPRYKIIEKRQSVAFWCNPISGHATLYWYQQILGQGPKLLIQFQNNGVVDDSQLPKDRFSAERLKGVDSTLKIQPAKLEDSAVYLCASSLVFQTAGMMNTEAFFGQGTRLTVV.

The V gene is TRBV7-8, the J gene TRBJ2-7; 10 bases agree with TRBD1. V was clipped by 11 bases and J by 5 bases; unmatched bases: 6. Germline CDR1 SGHVS, CDR2 FQNEAQ. This CDR3 comprises 12 residues. In DNA, the CDR3 is TGTGCCGGAGGAGGGACAGGGGACGAGCAGTACTTC. Its protein product is CAGGGTGDEQYF.

The chain couples TRBV11-1 to TRBJ2-2; 11 bases line up with TRBD2. The V segment lost 5 bases and the J segment 3 bases; nucleotides outside the gene matches: 5. The CDR3 covers 16 residues. Germline V gene lookup returns CDR1 SGHAT and CDR2 FQDESV (reference sequence). In DNA form, the CDR3 reads TGTGCCAGCAGCCCAAGGACTAGCGGGTACACCGGGGAGCTGTTTTTT. The encoded protein is CASSPRTSGYTGELFF.

The chain uses TRBV24-1 and TRBJ2-1; D may be TRBD2 (6 bases). Trimming shortened V by 0 bases and J by 5 bases, and 10 bases separated the two germline ends. This CDR3 has 15 residues. Germline-derived CDR1 and CDR2 are KGHDR and SFDVKD. CDR3 DNA: TGTGCCACCAGTGATTTGCTGTGGGGGGACAATGAGCAGTTCTTC. Its translation is CATSDLLWGDNEQFF.

The V and J genes are TRBV7-2 and TRBJ2-5; 8 bases line up with TRBD2. Germline-derived CDR1 and CDR2 are SGHTA and FQGNSA. The trim removed 1 base at V and 2 bases at J, leaving 6 bases unmatched. This CDR3 contains 16 residues. CDR3 sequence (DNA): TGTGCCAGCAGCTTAGGCGGGGGGACCCTACAAGAGACCCAGTACTTC. Translating it yields CASSLGGGTLQETQYF.

This clonotype was seen many times. The rearrangement links TRBV19 to TRBJ2-7; 7 positions agree with TRBD1. V shed 4 bases and J 3 bases; nucleotides not matched to a gene: 6. CDR1 and CDR2 (germline): LNHDA, SQIVND (reference sequence). This CDR3 region has 14 residues. The CDR3: CASSTGQELYEQYF. The CDR3, as DNA: TGTGCCAGTAGTACAGGACAGGAGCTCTACGAGCAGTACTTC.

V usage is TRBV5-1 and J usage is TRBJ2-1; TRBD2 aligns across 11 bases. The J segment lost 8 bases and the V segment lost 1 base, leaving 8 bases of the junction unmatched. The CDR3 spans 16 residues. Germline CDR1 is SGHRS and CDR2 is YFSETQ. The CDR3 region is CASSLTVAGGPDEQFF. The CDR3 DNA is TGCGCCAGCAGCTTGACTGTAGCGGGGGGGCCGGATGAGCAGTTCTTC.

Ten or more counts support this clonotype. The DNA of the CDR3 is TGTGCCAGCAGTACCCGACGACTTTCCTATAATTCACCCCTCCACTTT. This codes for CASSTRRLSYNSPLHF. The chain employs TRBV28 and TRBJ1-6, with D hard to call. CDR1 MDHEN and CDR2 SYDVKM come from the germline V gene. V lost 5 bases and J 1 base, leaving 12 bases between the germline ends. The CDR3 covers 16 residues.

This clonotype has a single count. Here the CDR3 reads CASSFQGLGTGELFF. CDR3 bases: TGTGCCAGCAGTTTTCAGGGTTTAGGAACCGGGGAGCTGTTTTTT. This sequence joins TRBV27 and TRBJ2-2; D possibly corresponds to TRBD1 (5 bases). This CDR3 is built from 15 residues. Germline values: CDR1 MNHEY, CDR2 SMNVEV (reference sequence). Trimming left V 3 bases short and J 5 bases short, with 13 bases between.